This T cell receptor beta chain is from a study of blood T cell repertoires in COVID-19. Repertoires were generated with immunoSEQ multiplex PCR, while TCRdb's copy carries only in-frame clones and drops some. Of under 300,000 clones listed, 70% to 90% are singletons. The germline gives CDR1 SEHNR, CDR2 FQNEAQ (reference sequence). Trimming pared 5 bases from V and 13 bases from J, leaving 15 bases between. The CDR3 sequence is 12 residues long. The TCR comes from a woman aged 40 to 55 who had recovered from COVID-19. The sample taken for sequencing was peripheral blood. The chain has TRBV7-9 and TRBJ2-1, with D tentatively TRBD2 (5 bases). The chain's CDR3 is CASSPEGRFQFF. DNA of the CDR3: TGTGCCAGCAGCCCAGAGGGCAGATTCCAGTTCTTC.